This T cell receptor beta chain was retrieved from a study of cytomegalovirus exposure and HLA in healthy donors. Use of 60 Vbeta and 13 Jbeta primers characterized the PCR. Source study methods: In a later analysis, the count reached some 88 million unique TCR beta chains, with roughly 12 million shared. Generated by immunoSEQ multiplex PCR, the TCRdb table keeps only in-frame clones and is missing some. The V and J calls and clone size are taken from that table; D and trimming were inferred from the DNA. The sample records fewer than 90,000 clones, roughly four fifths being singletons. Comment on this clone: Antigen specificity is unknown.

Study-level findings and limits: In a later analysis, TCR association rates varied by HLA locus: DRB1 most, HLA-C fewest.

This CDR3 comprises 13 residues. Germline V gene data show CDR1 as SNHLY and CDR2 as FYNNEI. Sequenced sample: PBMCs. This chain uses TRBV2 with TRBJ2-5; TRBD2 matches at 7 bases. The tail of the sequence fits TRBJ2-7 better, so the J call may be wrong. The sequence was collected from a human donor in good health. The CDR3 DNA follows: TGTGCCAGCAGTGAGGGCAGGGAGGGCGAGCAGTACTTC. Its protein product is CASSEGREGEQYF.